This T cell receptor (beta chain) was sequenced for a study of blood T cell repertoires in COVID-19. Study-wide context: Spain, Italy and the United States supplied samples that represented acute and convalescent COVID-19. PBMCs, B-cell-depleted T cells, or T cells were the source of the cDNA or gDNA that made up the material.

Per the germline V gene, CDR1 is SGHRS and CDR2 is YFSETQ. The CDR3 has 15 amino acids. Trimming took 9 bases from V and 0 from J, leaving 15 bases between them. Authors' data handling: Reference gene primer amplification gave estimated nucleated cell counts. The protocol was immunoSEQ multiplex PCR, while the TCRdb copy is restricted to in-frame clones and leaves out a portion. V, J and clone size are taken as reported in that table, and D and trimming were inferred from the DNA itself. The sample yields under 250,000 clones, around 86% seen once. The genes are TRBV5-1 and TRBJ1-4, with D maybe TRBD1 (6 bases). The sequence came from a man between 50 and 59 years old with COVID-19, enrolled during active disease. Material for sequencing was peripheral blood. The CDR3 nucleotides read TGCGCCACCCAACCCGGGACATCAACTAATGAAAAACTGTTTTTT. Translating it yields CATQPGTSTNEKLFF. The variable domain in full, with the rest retrieved from reference TRBV5-1 and TRBJ1-4, is KAGVTQTPRYLIKTRGQQVTLSCSPISGHRSVSWYQQTPGQGLQFLFEYFSETQRNKGNFPGRFSGRQFSNSRSEMNVSTLELGDSALYLCATQPGTSTNEKLFFGSGTQLSVL.